The rows below give T cell receptor beta chains drawn from one sample of a study of CD8 T cells in Susac syndrome. TCRdb independently ran MiXCR on the immunoSEQ multiplex PCR reads; one entry per CDR3 protein. Altogether 180,000 or so distinct CDR3 sequences are present, 90% to 97% being singletons, with the ten largest covering 0.093%. The sequenced sample was CD4+ T cells from PBMCs. These receptors came from a human donor with multiple sclerosis. The CDR3 runs from the conserved cysteine through the conserved F or W. Fields, in order: CDR3 length, J gene, clone size, V gene, D gene, CDR3 DNA, CDR3 protein. The D gene is left open where the match is weak. Clone size is not always given. Where it is, it says once, few, many or a class for expanded clones.

>16|TRBJ1-1|NA|TRBV29-1|NA
TGCAGCGTTGATCCAACATGGGGGGCGGGAAACACTGAAGCTTTCTTT
CSVDPTWGAGNTEAFF
>16|TRBJ2-3|NA|TRBV12-3/TRBV12-4|NA
TGTGCCAGCAGTCTTTCCCGGGGGGCTAGGACAGATACGCAGTATTTT
CASSLSRGARTDTQYF
>14|TRBJ1-1|NA|TRBV7-9|NA
TGTGCCAGCAGCCCCGACACCGCGAACACTGAAGCTTTCTTT
CASSPDTANTEAFF
>12|TRBJ2-1|NA|TRBV10-3|NA
TGTGCCATCACCGGGGTAGGGAATGAGCAGTTCTTC
CAITGVGNEQFF
>13|TRBJ1-5|NA|TRBV20-1|NA
TGCAGTGCCCGGGGGGGGGCGGATCAGCCCCAGCATTTT
CSARGGADQPQHF
>10|TRBJ1-2|NA|TRBV29-1|NA
TGCAGCGTCCGAGCAACCGGCGACACCTTC
CSVRATGDTF
>12|TRBJ2-7|once|TRBV11-2|NA
TGTGCCAGCAGCCCGGCGGGCCACGAGCAGTACTTC
CASSPAGHEQYF
>14|TRBJ1-3|NA|TRBV11-3|NA
TGTGCCAGCAGCTTCGGCAGCTCTGGAAACACCATATATTTT
CASSFGSSGNTIYF
>15|TRBJ2-7|NA|TRBV15|TRBD2
TGTGCCACCAGCATCGGGTCGGGGGGACCCTACAAGCAGTACTTC
CATSIGSGGPYKQYF
>14|TRBJ2-3|NA|TRBV6-5|NA
TGTGCCAGCAGTTATCTTCGGGGCACAGATACGCAGTATTTT
CASSYLRGTDTQYF
>13|TRBJ2-1|NA|TRBV20-1|NA
TGCAGTGCTATAATCCTGGCTGGAGATGAGCAGTTCTTC
CSAIILAGDEQFF
>12|TRBJ2-5|NA|TRBV20-1|TRBD2
TGCAGTGGTAAGACTAGCCGGGAGACCCAGTACTTC
CSGKTSRETQYF
>15|TRBJ1-1|NA|TRBV21-1|NA
TGTGCCAGCAGCAAAGACAAGGGATTGAGAACTGAAGCTTTCTTT
CASSKDKGLRTEAFF
>16|TRBJ2-7|NA|TRBV6-2/TRBV6-3|NA
TGTGCCAGCAGTTACCGTCGCAGACAGTACTCCTACGAGCAGTACTTC
CASSYRRRQYSYEQYF
>12|TRBJ1-1|NA|TRBV27|NA
TGTGCCAGCAGCACAAACCAGGGTAAAGCTTTCTTT
CASSTNQGKAFF
>15|TRBJ1-6|NA|TRBV13|NA
TGTGCCAGCAGCTTAGAACAGGTCGATAATTCACCCCTCCACTTT
CASSLEQVDNSPLHF
>12|TRBJ1-6|NA|TRBV7-9|NA
TGTGCCAGCAGCGGCTACGGTTCACCCCTCCACTTT
CASSGYGSPLHF
>18|TRBJ1-5|NA|TRBV23-1|NA
TGCGCCAGCCCACGGCGGGCAGGGTGGAGGTATAGCAATCAGCCCCAGCATTTT
CASPRRAGWRYSNQPQHF
>14|TRBJ2-7|NA|TRBV3-1|NA
TGTGCCAGCAGCCGCCCAGGATCGGGGTACGAGCAGTACTTC
CASSRPGSGYEQYF
>15|TRBJ1-1|NA|TRBV7-9|TRBD1
TGTGCCAGCAAATCCGGGACAGCCGTGAACACTGAAGCTTTCTTT
CASKSGTAVNTEAFF
>15|TRBJ1-5|NA|TRBV23-1|NA
TGCACCAGCGGGCTCCCTGGCCTTAGCAATCAGCCCCAGCATTTT
CTSGLPGLSNQPQHF
>16|TRBJ1-4|NA|TRBV20-1|NA
TGCAGTGCCAGCCCGGGCCGTACTCCAACTAATGAAAAACTGTTTTTT
CSASPGRTPTNEKLFF
>14|TRBJ2-7|NA|TRBV19|TRBD2
TGTGCCAGTACCCTGGGGACTAGTTCATCCGAGCAGTACTTC
CASTLGTSSSEQYF
>13|TRBJ1-5|NA|TRBV27|NA
TGTGCCAGCAGTCAGGGGTACAATCAGCCCCAGCATTTT
CASSQGYNQPQHF
>14|TRBJ2-1|NA|TRBV12-3/TRBV12-4|TRBD2
TGTGCCAGCAGTTCCAGCGGGGGGGCCGATGAGCAGTTCTTC
CASSSSGGADEQFF
>11|TRBJ2-5|many|TRBV5-1|NA
TGTGCCAGCAGCTTAGCAGAGACCCAGTACTTC
CASSLAETQYF
>12|TRBJ2-7|NA|TRBV20-1|NA
TGCAGTGCTAGCCTCACGTTATACGAGCAGTACTTC
CSASLTLYEQYF
>16|TRBJ1-5|NA|TRBV19|NA
TGTGCCAGTAGTATAGATGGCCAGGGTGGCAATCAGCCCCAGCATTTT
CASSIDGQGGNQPQHF
>12|TRBJ1-2|NA|TRBV30|NA
TGTGCCTGGAGTTTAGGGATCTATGGCTACACCTTC
CAWSLGIYGYTF
>16|TRBJ2-1|once|TRBV2|NA
TGTGCCAGCCGCTTGACGTCAGGGCTGGGCAGGAATGAGCAGTTCTTC
CASRLTSGLGRNEQFF
>16|TRBJ2-2|NA|TRBV12-3/TRBV12-4|TRBD1
TGTGCCAGCAGCCCCTCAGGGGGCGTTAGGACCGGGGAGCTGTTTTTT
CASSPSGGVRTGELFF
>16|TRBJ2-7|NA|TRBV20-1|TRBD2
TGCAGTGCTTACCCGCCGGGGGCGGGGGGCTCCTACGAGCAGTACTTC
CSAYPPGAGGSYEQYF
>17|TRBJ1-6|NA|TRBV27|NA
TGTGCCAGCAGTGCCTCTCTGGGGTCTTGGGTTAATTCACCCCTCCACTTT
CASSASLGSWVNSPLHF
>15|TRBJ1-4|NA|TRBV11-1|TRBD1
TGTGCCAGCAGCGGCACCGGGACAGCTAATGAAAAACTGTTTTTT
CASSGTGTANEKLFF
>16|TRBJ2-5|NA|TRBV7-2|TRBD2
TGTGCCAGCAGCTTAATGGGCGGGGGGGCAGGAGAGACCCAGTACTTC
CASSLMGGGAGETQYF
>12|TRBJ2-7|NA|TRBV18|NA
TGTGCCAGCTCACCGAATAACTACGAGCAGTACTTC
CASSPNNYEQYF
>13|TRBJ1-2|NA|TRBV7-9|TRBD1
TGTGCCAGCAGCTATGGGACAGGGCACAGCTACACCTTC
CASSYGTGHSYTF
>14|TRBJ2-5|NA|TRBV20-1|TRBD2
TGCAGTGCTAGGCGTCTAGCGGTGGAAGAGACCCAGTACTTC
CSARRLAVEETQYF
>13|TRBJ1-2|NA|TRBV20-1|NA
TGCAGTGCTAGAGTCGCGAGGGACTATGGCTACACCTTC
CSARVARDYGYTF
>14|TRBJ2-3|NA|TRBV3-1|TRBD2
TGTGCCAGCAGCCAGCGACTAGCGAAGGATACGCAGTATTTT
CASSQRLAKDTQYF